Below are 15 T cell receptor beta chains sequenced from a single sample in a study of beta chain features in type 1 diabetes. Expressed TCRB transcripts were sequenced because the entire RNA isolate underwent reverse transcription. Assay: immunoSEQ multiplex PCR; the TCRdb copy retains only in-frame clones and omits some. The table shows around 400,000 clones, with around 12% occurring only once. Sequenced sample: naive CD4+ T cells from blood. The receptors derive from a man aged 18 to 29 in good health.

Turning to this clone: Germline is not matched at one junction end, which may reflect a read error. This chain links TRBV19 with TRBJ2-1; 13 nucleotides agree with TRBD2. The CDR3 contains 15 residues. Germline V gives CDR1 LNHDA, CDR2 SQIVND (reference sequence). The CDR3 here is CASSIRVTSGGAQLF. The DNA of the CDR3 is TGTGCCAGTAGTATCAGGGTAACTAGCGGGGGGGCTCAGCTCTTC.

A few counts support this clone. The genes are TRBV6-5 and TRBJ2-5, with 8 positions matching TRBD1. Looked up from germline, CDR1 is MNHEY and CDR2 is SVGAGI. This CDR3 has 13 amino acids. The V gene end was trimmed by 4 bases and the J gene end by 5 bases; junction bases not matched to a gene: 3. The CDR3, as DNA: TGTGCCAGCAGTTTACAGGGGGTCGAGACCCAGTACTTC. Residues: CASSLQGVETQYF.

This clone was seen a handful of times. V and J are TRBV20-1 and TRBJ2-1; D call uncertain. V lost 3 bases and J 8 bases, leaving 8 bases between the germline ends. The CDR3 has 11 residues. Germline lookup yields CDR1 DFQATT and CDR2 SNEGSKA (reference sequence). CDR3 loop: CSASSRDEQFF. Written as DNA, the CDR3 is TGCAGTGCTAGTTCCCGAGATGAGCAGTTCTTC.

The chain combines TRBV30 with TRBJ2-1; D perhaps matches TRBD2 (8 bases). Germline-derived CDR1 and CDR2 are GTSNPN and SVGIG (reference sequence). V lost 3 bases, J lost 5 bases, and 17 bases lay in between. This CDR3 has 15 residues. CDR3 sequence reads: CAWSGGGTVNNEQFF. CDR3 coding DNA: TGTGCCTGGAGCGGCGGGGGGACAGTGAACAATGAGCAGTTCTTC.

This chain's CDR3 is CASGNREETQYF. CDR3 DNA: TGTGCCAGCGGGAACAGGGAAGAGACCCAGTACTTC. This chain joins TRBV6-6 and TRBJ2-5, with a possible D match to TRBD1 (6 bases). V was cut by 8 bases and J by 3 bases, with 10 bases left in between. The CDR3 extends over 12 amino acids. The germline CDR1 and CDR2 sequences are MNHNY and SVGAGI (reference sequence).

This clone showed up just a few times. The chain employs TRBV28 and TRBJ1-1; 8 bases match TRBD1. V dropped 6 bases and J dropped 1; count of bases not matched to a gene: 4. This CDR3 is built from 14 residues. CDR1 and CDR2 from the germline V gene are MDHEN and SYDVKM. The chain's CDR3 is CASRTGGTNTEAFF. CDR3 DNA: TGTGCCAGCAGAACAGGGGGAACGAACACTGAAGCTTTCTTT.

This clone has a handful of counts. The V gene is TRBV30, the J gene TRBJ1-3; unclear D gene. Germline CDR1 is GTSNPN and CDR2 is SVGIG (reference sequence). The CDR3 is 14 residues long. The V gene lost 3 bases and the J gene lost 0 bases, with 9 bases spanning the gap. CDR3 loop: CAWRAGSSGNTIYF. Written as DNA, the CDR3 is TGTGCCTGGAGGGCGGGCTCCTCTGGAAACACCATATATTTT.

The sample holds a few counts of this clone. The CDR3 protein is CAWARGYEQYF. As DNA, the CDR3 is TGTGCCTGGGCAAGGGGCTACGAGCAGTACTTC. The chain has TRBV30 and TRBJ2-7; maybe TRBD1 (5 bases). Trimming cost V 5 bases and J 3 bases, with 8 bases left between them. The germline CDR1 and CDR2 sequences are GTSNPN and SVGIG (reference sequence). This CDR3 is built from 11 residues.

The rearrangement uses TRBV28 and TRBJ2-7, with a weak D call TRBD1 (7 bases). This CDR3 is 13 amino acids long. Germline values: CDR1 MDHEN, CDR2 SYDVKM. Trimming left V 7 bases short and J 4 bases short, with 14 bases between. The CDR3 bases are TGTGCCAGCATCCCAGGGGGGAGGTACGAGCAGTACTTC. The encoded protein is CASIPGGRYEQYF.

Of note for this clone: In the same sample, other DNA sequences code for this CDR3. The rearrangement links TRBV28 to TRBJ2-7; TRBD2 agrees at 7 bases. The V gene's germline CDR1 is MDHEN and CDR2 SYDVKM. J was trimmed by 4 bases and V by 3 bases; bases with no gene match: 3. This CDR3 is built from 13 residues. The CDR3 loop is CASSFGGSYEQYF. The CDR3 bases are TGTGCCAGCAGTTTCGGCGGGAGTTACGAGCAGTACTTC.

The rearrangement uses TRBV28 and TRBJ2-5; D is uncertain. This CDR3 comprises 14 residues. Trimming shortened V by 5 bases and J by 2 bases, and 12 bases separated the two germline ends. Germline assignment: CDR1 MDHEN and CDR2 SYDVKM. Here the CDR3 DNA reads TGTGCCAGCAGTCCCCCAGGCCTTCAAGAGACCCAGTACTTC. Its translation is CASSPPGLQETQYF.

Only a few counts were recorded for this clone. The CDR3 region is CASSQNLAVQETQYF. The CDR3 DNA is TGTGCCAGCAGCCAAAACCTAGCGGTTCAAGAGACCCAGTACTTC. The rearrangement joins TRBV4-2 to TRBJ2-5; TRBD2 matches 7 bases. There are 15 residues in the CDR3. V was pared by 2 bases and J by 2 bases, with 5 bases of the junction left unmatched. Germline assignment: CDR1 LGHNA and CDR2 YNFKEQ.

The rearrangement joins TRBV19 to TRBJ2-3, with 8 bases aligning to TRBD1. CDR1 and CDR2 from the germline V gene are LNHDA and SQIVND (reference sequence). V gave up 7 bases and J gave up 4 bases; unmatched junction bases: 7. This CDR3 is built from 14 residues. CDR3 in DNA: TGTGCCAGTACCACTGACAGGGGATCAGATACGCAGTATTTT. Encoded protein: CASTTDRGSDTQYF. The whole variable domain, filled in from reference TRBV19 and TRBJ2-3, reads DGGITQSPKYLFRKEGQNVTLSCEQNLNHDAMYWYRQDPGQGLRLIYYSQIVNDFQKGDIAEGYSVSREKKESFPLTVTSAQKNPTAFYLCASTTDRGSDTQYFGPGTRLTVL.

This clone turned up a few times. V is TRBV11-3 and J is TRBJ2-7; possibly TRBD2 for D (6 bases). The CDR3 extends over 13 amino acids. The V and J ends lost 4 bases and 0 bases respectively, with 7 bases between them. Germline V gives CDR1 SGHNT, CDR2 YENEEA. Here the CDR3 DNA reads TGTGCCAGCAGCTCGGACTACTCCTACGAGCAGTACTTC. Its protein is CASSSDYSYEQYF.

This clone showed up just a few times. The chain is built from TRBV6-1 and TRBJ1-1, with D possibly being TRBD1 (6 bases). Germline CDR1 is MNHNS and CDR2 is SASEGT. The V and J ends lost 2 bases and 2 bases respectively, with 15 bases between them. This CDR3 comprises 16 residues. CDR3 DNA: TGTGCCAGCAGTGAAATTCTGGGACACCAAAACACTGAAGCTTTCTTT. The encoded protein is CASSEILGHQNTEAFF.